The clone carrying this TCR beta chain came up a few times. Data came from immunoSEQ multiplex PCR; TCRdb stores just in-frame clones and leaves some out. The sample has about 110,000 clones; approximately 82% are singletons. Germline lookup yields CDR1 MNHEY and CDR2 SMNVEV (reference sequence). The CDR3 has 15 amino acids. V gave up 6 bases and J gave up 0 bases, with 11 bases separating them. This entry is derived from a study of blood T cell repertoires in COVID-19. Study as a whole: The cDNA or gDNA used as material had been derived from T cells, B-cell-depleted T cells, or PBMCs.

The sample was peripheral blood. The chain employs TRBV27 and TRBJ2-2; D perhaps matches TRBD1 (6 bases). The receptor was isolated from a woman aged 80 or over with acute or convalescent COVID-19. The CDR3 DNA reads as TGTGCCAGCAGCCCAAGGACAGCGAACACCGGGGAGCTGTTTTTT. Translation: CASSPRTANTGELFF.